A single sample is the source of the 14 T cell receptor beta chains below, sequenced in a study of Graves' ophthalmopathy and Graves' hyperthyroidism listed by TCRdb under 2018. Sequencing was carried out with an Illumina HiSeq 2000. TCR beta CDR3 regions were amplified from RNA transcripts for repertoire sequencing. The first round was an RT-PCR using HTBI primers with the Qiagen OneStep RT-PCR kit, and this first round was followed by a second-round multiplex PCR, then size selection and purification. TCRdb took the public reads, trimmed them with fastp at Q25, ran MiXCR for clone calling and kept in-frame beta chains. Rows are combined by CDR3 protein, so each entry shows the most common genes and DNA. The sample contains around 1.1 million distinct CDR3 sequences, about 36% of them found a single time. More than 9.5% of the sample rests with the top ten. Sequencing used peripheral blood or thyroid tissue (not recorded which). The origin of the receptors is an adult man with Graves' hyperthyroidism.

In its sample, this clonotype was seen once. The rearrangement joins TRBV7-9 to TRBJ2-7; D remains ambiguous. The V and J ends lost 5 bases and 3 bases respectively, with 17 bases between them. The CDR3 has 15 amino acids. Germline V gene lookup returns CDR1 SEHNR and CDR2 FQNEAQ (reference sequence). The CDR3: CASSQAGNSIYEQYF. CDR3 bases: TGTGCCAGCAGCCAAGCTGGTAACAGTATCTACGAGCAGTACTTC. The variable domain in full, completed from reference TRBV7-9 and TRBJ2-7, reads DTGVSQNPRHKITKRGQNVTFRCDPISEHNRLYWYRQTLGQGPEFLTYFQNEAQLEKSRLLSDRFSAERPKGSFSTLEIQRTEQGDSAMYLCASSQAGNSIYEQYFGPGTRLTVT.

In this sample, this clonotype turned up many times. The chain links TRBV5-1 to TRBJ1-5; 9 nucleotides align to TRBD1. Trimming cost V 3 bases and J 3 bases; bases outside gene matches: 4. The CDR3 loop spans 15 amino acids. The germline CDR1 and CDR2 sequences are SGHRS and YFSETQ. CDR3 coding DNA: TGCGCCAGCAGCTCCGGACAGGGGCACAATCAGCCCCAGCATTTT. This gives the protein CASSSGQGHNQPQHF.

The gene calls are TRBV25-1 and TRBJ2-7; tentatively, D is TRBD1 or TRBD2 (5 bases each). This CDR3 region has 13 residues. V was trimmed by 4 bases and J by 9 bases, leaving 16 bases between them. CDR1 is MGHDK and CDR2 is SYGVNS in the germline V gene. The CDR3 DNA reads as TGTGCCAGCAGTGTCCGGGACGCCGGGGTGCAGTACTTC. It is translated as CASSVRDAGVQYF.

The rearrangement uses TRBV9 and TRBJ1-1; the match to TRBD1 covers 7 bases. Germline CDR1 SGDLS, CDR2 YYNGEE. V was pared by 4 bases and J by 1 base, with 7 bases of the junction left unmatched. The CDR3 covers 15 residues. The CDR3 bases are TGTGCCAGCAGCCAACCGGGACAGAAGAACACTGAAGCTTTCTTT. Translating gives CASSQPGQKNTEAFF.

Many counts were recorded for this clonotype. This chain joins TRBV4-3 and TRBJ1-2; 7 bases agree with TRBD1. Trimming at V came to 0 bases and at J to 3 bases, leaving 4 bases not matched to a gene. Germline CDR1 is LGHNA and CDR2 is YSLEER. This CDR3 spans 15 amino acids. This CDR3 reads CASSQETGRDYGYTF. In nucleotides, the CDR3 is TGCGCCAGCAGCCAAGAGACAGGGAGAGACTATGGCTACACCTTC.

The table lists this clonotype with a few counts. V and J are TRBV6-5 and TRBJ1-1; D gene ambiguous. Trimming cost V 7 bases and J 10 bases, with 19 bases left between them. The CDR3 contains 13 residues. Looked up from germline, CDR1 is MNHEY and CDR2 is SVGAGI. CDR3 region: CASTESGPEAAFF. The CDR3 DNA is TGTGCCAGCACCGAAAGCGGGCCCGAAGCAGCTTTCTTT.

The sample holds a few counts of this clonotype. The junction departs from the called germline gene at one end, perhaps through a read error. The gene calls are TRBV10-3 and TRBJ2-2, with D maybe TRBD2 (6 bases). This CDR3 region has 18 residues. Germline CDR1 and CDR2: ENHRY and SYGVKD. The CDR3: CASSYASGTRKNTGELFF. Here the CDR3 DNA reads TGTGCCAGCAGTTACGCATCCGGGACTCGTAAGAACACCGGGGAGCTGTTTTTT.

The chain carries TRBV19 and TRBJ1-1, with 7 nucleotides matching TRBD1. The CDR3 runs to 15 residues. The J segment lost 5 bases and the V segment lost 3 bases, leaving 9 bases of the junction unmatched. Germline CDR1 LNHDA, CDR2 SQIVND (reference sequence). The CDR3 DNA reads TGTGCCAGTAGTATCGGGGCCAGGGGGAGGACTGAAGCTTTCTTT. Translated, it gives CASSIGARGRTEAFF.

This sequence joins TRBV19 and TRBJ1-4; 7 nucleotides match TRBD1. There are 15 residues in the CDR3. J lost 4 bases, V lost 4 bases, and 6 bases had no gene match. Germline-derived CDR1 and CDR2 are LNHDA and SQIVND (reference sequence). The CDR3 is CASSSGQAINEKLFF. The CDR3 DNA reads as TGTGCCAGTAGTAGCGGACAGGCCATTAATGAAAAACTGTTTTTT.

The CDR3 reads CASSSPGLADSYEQYF. The DNA for the CDR3 is TGTGCCAGCAGCTCCCCGGGACTAGCGGACTCCTACGAGCAGTACTTC. The genes are TRBV7-9 and TRBJ2-7; 11 bases fit TRBD2. After removal of 4 bases from V and 0 bases from J, the junction contained 5 bases not matched to a gene. The CDR3 covers 16 residues. CDR1 and CDR2 (germline): SEHNR, FQNEAQ (reference sequence).

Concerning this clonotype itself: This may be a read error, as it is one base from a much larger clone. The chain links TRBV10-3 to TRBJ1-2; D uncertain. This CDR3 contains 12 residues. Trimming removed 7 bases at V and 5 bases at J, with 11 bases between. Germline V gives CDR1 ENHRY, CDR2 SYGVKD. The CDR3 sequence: CAITHPGYGYTF. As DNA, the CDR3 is TGTGCCATCACGCACCCTGGGTATGGCTACACCTTC.

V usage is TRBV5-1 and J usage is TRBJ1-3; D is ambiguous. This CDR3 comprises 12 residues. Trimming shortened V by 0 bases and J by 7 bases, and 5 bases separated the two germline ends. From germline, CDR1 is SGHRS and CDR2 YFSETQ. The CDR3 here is CASSLDKNTIYF. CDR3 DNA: TGCGCCAGCAGCTTGGATAAGAACACCATATATTTT.

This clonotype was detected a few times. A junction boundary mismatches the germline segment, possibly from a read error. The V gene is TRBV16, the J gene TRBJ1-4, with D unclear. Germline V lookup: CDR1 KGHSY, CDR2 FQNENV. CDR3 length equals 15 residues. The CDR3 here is CTSSQSFDPYEKLFF. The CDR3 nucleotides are TGTACCAGCAGCCAATCTTTCGATCCCTATGAAAAACTGTTTTTT.

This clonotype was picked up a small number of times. The CDR3 nucleotides read TGTGCCAGCAGCACCGGGGCAGGGCGCACTGAAGCTTTCTTT. Amino acid sequence: CASSTGAGRTEAFF. The chain links TRBV7-9 to TRBJ1-1; weak D call: TRBD1 (5 bases). Looked up from germline, CDR1 is SEHNR and CDR2 is FQNEAQ (reference sequence). Trimming left V 5 bases short and J 4 bases short, with 14 bases between. The CDR3 totals 14 residues.